This TCR beta chain was recovered during a study of Graves' ophthalmopathy and Graves' hyperthyroidism. Background on the study: At the time of initial diagnosis and before any treatment, peripheral blood was collected.

Amplification of the TCR beta CDR3 regions used RNA transcripts (as template). Amplification began with first-round RT-PCR using HTBI primers, then second-round multiplex PCR was performed. TCRdb processed the multiplex PCR reads anew with MiXCR; each CDR3 protein has one entry. The sample lists 200,000 to 250,000 distinct CDR3 sequences, around a fifth seen once, with roughly 42% in the top ten. This clonotype has more than one count but fewer than ten. The sample comprised peripheral blood. The origin of this receptor is a woman between 45 and 60 years old with Graves' ophthalmopathy.

The CDR3 region has the DNA TGTGCCAGCTCGGGGGGTGCTAGCGGCTACGAGCAGTACTTC. It codes for CASSGGASGYEQYF. The V call is TRBV6-1, the J call TRBJ2-7, with TRBD2 identical over 7 bases. This CDR3 contains 14 residues. The V gene end was trimmed by 8 bases and the J gene end by 3 bases; junction bases not matched to a gene: 10. The V gene's germline CDR1 is MNHNS and CDR2 SASEGT.